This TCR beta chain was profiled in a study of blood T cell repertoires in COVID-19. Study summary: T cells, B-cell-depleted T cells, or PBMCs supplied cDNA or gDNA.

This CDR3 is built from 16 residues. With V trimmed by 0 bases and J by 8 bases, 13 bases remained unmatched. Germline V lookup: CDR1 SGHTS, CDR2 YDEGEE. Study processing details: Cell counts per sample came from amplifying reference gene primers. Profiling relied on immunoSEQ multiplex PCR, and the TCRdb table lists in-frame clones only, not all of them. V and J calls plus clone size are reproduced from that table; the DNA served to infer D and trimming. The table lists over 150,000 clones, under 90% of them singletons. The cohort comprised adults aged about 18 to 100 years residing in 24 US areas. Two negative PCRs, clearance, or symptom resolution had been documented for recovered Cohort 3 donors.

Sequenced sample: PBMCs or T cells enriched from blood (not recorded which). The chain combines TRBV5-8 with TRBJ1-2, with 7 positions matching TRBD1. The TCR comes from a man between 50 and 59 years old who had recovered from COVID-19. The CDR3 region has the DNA TGTGCCAGCAGCTTGGGGGGTTACCGGGACAGTGGAGGCTACACCTTC. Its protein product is CASSLGGYRDSGGYTF. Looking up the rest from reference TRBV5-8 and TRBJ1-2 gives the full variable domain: EAGVTQSPTHLIKTRGQQATLRCSPISGHTSVYWYQQALGLGLQFLLWYDEGEERNRGNFPPRFSGRQFPNYSSELNVNALELEDSALYLCASSLGGYRDSGGYTFGSGTRLTVV.